This T cell receptor (beta chain) was captured in a study of blood T cell repertoires in COVID-19 (dated by TCRdb to about 2020). Regarding the study in general: Samples covering the acute and convalescent phases of COVID-19 were provided by collaborators in the United States, Italy and Spain. The repertoires were released in a freely available public database meant as a resource for research on the immune response to SARS-CoV-2. Deeply sampled blood TCRbeta repertoires from subjects exposed to, actively infected with, or recovered from COVID-19 were included in the dataset. HLA class I and class II types, where available, came from metadata supplied by the sample provider rather than from assay-based typing. The prospective study material was composed of cDNA or gDNA derived from T cells, B-cell-depleted T cells, or PBMCs. Samples were obtained from the ongoing ImmuneRACE study (first 160 participants) and from about 1,300 subjects provided by 6 global collaborators. Sample metadata almost always included a de-identified subject ID, COVID-19 status, age in years and sex. The research as a whole found: The amount of clinical and demographic metadata varied by source and participant and was provided uncurated.

Compared with germline, V lacks 2 bases and J lacks 4 bases; bases without a gene match: 4. Inclusive of the bounding cysteine and phenylalanine, the CDR3 is 14 residues long. CDR3 DNA is the only sequence kept; it has 42 bases, read in frame from the first base. CDR1 MNHEY and CDR2 SVGAGI are derived from the germline V gene. The immunoSEQ Assay, a bias-controlled multiplex PCR, was used to amplify TCRbeta CDR3 regions from genomic DNA. The published analysis was carried out like this. The number of nucleated cells in each sample was estimated by amplification of reference gene primers within the assay. To quantify the absolute abundance of each unique TCRbeta CDR3 rearrangement, sequence reads were collapsed and filtered. For each sample, productive Simpson clonality was calculated by taking the square root of Simpson's diversity index across productive rearrangements. Here the immuneACCESS table is served through TCRdb, limited to in-frame sequences with V and J called. Missing clones are a known gap in these copies; in checked studies unresolved V genes cover under half, and the rest lacks a known reason. For V, J and clone size, that table is used; D and trimming come from the DNA. This sample is represented by a few hundred thousand clones; roughly nine tenths of them were singletons. Of the sample, about 2.9% falls within the top ten clones.

In Seattle, one collaborating source enrolled patients while the infection was active and tracked those patients longitudinally over the course of disease. Whole blood was collected in K2EDTA tubes by collaborating institutions according to the institutions' own protocols. Collaborator samples were shipped for TCRbeta analysis as frozen whole blood, isolated PBMCs, or DNA extracted from either sample type. As concerns this clone: Its target antigen remains unknown. Base qualities were left out, and no much larger clone turns up one base away.

Sequenced material: peripheral blood. The clonotype originates from a woman in her twenties or thirties with COVID-19, enrolled during active disease. The rearrangement combines TRBV6-5 with TRBJ2-5, with 7 junctional bases fitting TRBD1. The DNA sequence is given as TGTGCCAGCAGTTACGAGGGGGCTGCAGAGACCCAGTACTTC. This translates into CASSYEGAAETQYF.